A single sample is the source of the 19 T cell receptor beta chains below, sequenced in a study of T-cell memory formation after mild COVID-19. TCRdb re-analysed the 5' RACE reads in MiXCR, keeping a single row per CDR3 protein. The table lists approximately 180,000 distinct CDR3 sequences, roughly 17% of them singletons. Sequences were obtained from PBMCs or a T cell subset sorted from them (not recorded which). All receptors derive from an adult woman who had mild COVID-19 (a few samples of this study predate the infection). Cell type and time point are not known.

The gene calls are TRBV7-2 and TRBJ1-2; 12 bases are shared with TRBD1. CDR1 is SGHTA and CDR2 is FQGNSA in the germline V gene. The CDR3 consists of 17 residues. Trimming removed 4 bases from V and 1 base from J; junction bases left unmatched: 7. CDR3 sequence: CASSSMGTGGHNYGYTF. Written as DNA, the CDR3 is TGTGCCAGCAGCTCCATGGGGACAGGGGGCCATAACTATGGCTACACCTTC.

This sequence joins TRBV6-5 and TRBJ1-5; TRBD1 agrees at 9 bases. Trimming at V came to 5 bases and at J to 5 bases, leaving 7 bases not matched to a gene. This CDR3 spans 15 amino acids. Germline assignment: CDR1 MNHEY and CDR2 SVGAGI. CDR3 sequence (DNA): TGTGCCAGCAGTCCTAGAGGGACAGGGTATCAGCCCCAGCATTTT. Its translation: CASSPRGTGYQPQHF.

This chain links TRBV7-3 with TRBJ2-3; TRBD1 aligns across 8 bases. The CDR3 runs 15 residues. The germline CDR1 and CDR2 sequences are SGHTA and FQGTGA. Trimming removed 6 bases from V and 2 bases from J; junction bases left unmatched: 7. CDR3 in amino acids: CASSSDRALTDTQYF. The CDR3 DNA follows: TGTGCCAGCAGTTCGGACAGGGCTCTCACAGATACGCAGTATTTT.

The table lists this clonotype with a few counts. The CDR3 sequence is CASRTDRVKGEQYF. CDR3 DNA: TGTGCCAGCAGGACCGACAGGGTCAAGGGCGAGCAGTACTTC. The chain links TRBV6-5 to TRBJ2-7; 7 positions agree with TRBD1. From germline, CDR1 is MNHEY and CDR2 SVGAGI. The CDR3 sequence is 14 residues long. The V and J ends lost 6 bases and 6 bases, in that order; junction bases with no gene match: 11.

The sample holds one count of this clonotype. The chain links TRBV5-1 to TRBJ1-2; perhaps TRBD1 as D (5 bases). Between the trimmed V and J ends, which lost 0 bases and 8 bases, there was a span of 20 bases. Germline lookup yields CDR1 SGHRS and CDR2 YFSETQ. CDR3 length: 16 residues. The chain's CDR3 is CASSLGPGTEIQGYTF. In DNA, the CDR3 is TGCGCCAGCAGCTTGGGACCCGGGACCGAGATACAGGGCTACACCTTC.

The rearrangement uses TRBV7-2 and TRBJ2-7, with D perhaps given as TRBD1 or TRBD2 (6 bases each). CDR3 length: 15 residues. Trimming took 3 bases from V and 5 from J, leaving 17 bases between them. From germline, CDR1 is SGHTA and CDR2 FQGNSA. The CDR3 bases are TGTGCCAGCAGCTTGGGAAGGGGGGTCGGGAACGAGCAGTACTTC. It is translated as CASSLGRGVGNEQYF.

The rearrangement joins TRBV28 to TRBJ2-4; D assignment may be TRBD1 or TRBD2 (5 bases each). CDR3 length equals 13 residues. With 3 bases removed from V and 8 bases from J, the gap between germline ends came to 11 bases. CDR1 and CDR2 (germline): MDHEN, SYDVKM. CDR3 region: CASSLGTPHIQYF. The DNA of the CDR3 is TGTGCCAGCAGTTTGGGGACCCCACACATTCAGTACTTC. Supplemented by reference TRBV28 and TRBJ2-4, the full variable domain reads DVKVTQSSRYLVKRTGEKVFLECVQDMDHENMFWYRQDPGLGLRLIYFSYDVKMKEKGDIPEGYSVSREKKERFSLILESASTNQTSMYLCASSLGTPHIQYFGAGTRLSVL.

The genes are TRBV12-3 or TRBV12-4 and TRBJ1-1; 7 bases fit TRBD1. The CDR3 is 15 amino acids. Trimming took 7 bases from V and 5 from J; bases not matched to a gene: 13. The CDR3 protein is CASTLSTGTRTEAFF. The CDR3 DNA reads as TGTGCCAGCACCCTCTCGACAGGGACCCGGACTGAAGCTTTCTTT.

This clonotype has just a few counts. The CDR3 DNA reads as TGCGCCAGCAGCCAAGGGAGCAGACAGGGGGACACCGGGGAGCTGTTTTTT. Protein sequence: CASSQGSRQGDTGELFF. The chain has TRBV4-3 and TRBJ2-2, with 9 positions matching TRBD1. With 1 base clipped from V and 3 bases from J, the junction kept 6 bases outside the gene matches. This CDR3 is 17 amino acids long. Germline V gene lookup returns CDR1 LGHNA and CDR2 YSLEER.

The chain links TRBV5-6 to TRBJ2-5; possibly TRBD1 for D (6 bases). This CDR3 is 14 amino acids long. Germline V gives CDR1 SGHDT, CDR2 YYEEEE. Trimming took off 6 bases at V and 5 bases at J, with 17 bases between the two ends. CDR3 in amino acids: CASKKNQGLETQYF. CDR3 nucleotide sequence: TGTGCCAGCAAGAAGAATCAGGGGCTGGAGACCCAGTACTTC.

This clonotype was seen only a few times. This rearrangement joins TRBV12-3 or TRBV12-4 to TRBJ2-3, with D possibly TRBD2 on 6 matching bases. CDR3 length: 14 residues. Trimming removed 6 bases at V and 2 bases at J, with 12 bases between. CDR3 loop: CASRSGTHTDTQYF. CDR3 in DNA: TGTGCCAGCAGATCCGGGACTCACACAGATACGCAGTATTTT.

V is TRBV6-5 and J is TRBJ1-2; TRBD1 agrees at 7 bases. J was trimmed by 8 bases and V by 4 bases; bases with no gene match: 16. The CDR3 loop spans 16 amino acids. CDR1 is MNHEY, CDR2 SVGAGI, per germline. CDR3 in amino acids: CASSLRSDRATEGYTF. In nucleotides, the CDR3 is TGTGCCAGCAGTTTACGATCTGACAGGGCCACAGAGGGCTACACCTTC.

The gene calls are TRBV27 and TRBJ1-5, with D possibly being TRBD1 (6 bases). Trimming shortened V by 4 bases and J by 3 bases, and 10 bases separated the two germline ends. Germline V CDR1 and CDR2: MNHEY, SMNVEV (reference sequence). CDR3 length equals 14 residues. CDR3 sequence reads: CASSSRQVNQPQHF. DNA of the CDR3: TGTGCCAGCAGTTCCCGACAGGTCAATCAGCCCCAGCATTTT.

This clonotype was seen more than once but under ten times. The chain employs TRBV12-3 or TRBV12-4 and TRBJ2-7; 7 bases are shared with TRBD2. The CDR3 runs to 13 residues. Trimming took 7 bases from V and 3 from J; bases not matched to a gene: 6. The CDR3 region has the DNA TGTGCCAGCAAGCAACGGGGGGTCTACGAGCAGTACTTC. This sequence encodes CASKQRGVYEQYF.

The chain is built from TRBV2 and TRBJ2-1; D is possibly TRBD1 (5 bases). Germline V lookup: CDR1 SNHLY, CDR2 FYNNEI. Trimming took 5 bases from V and 11 from J, leaving 10 bases between them. This CDR3 region has 11 residues. The CDR3 DNA reads as TGTGCCAGCAGTTCCAGGGATAAGCAGTTCTTC. The encoded protein is CASSSRDKQFF.

This chain joins TRBV7-2 and TRBJ2-3, with 7 nucleotides matching TRBD2. Trimming removed 7 bases from V and 4 bases from J; junction bases left unmatched: 20. The CDR3 extends over 18 amino acids. Germline CDR1 is SGHTA and CDR2 is FQGNSA. CDR3 region: CASTLGEGLWLSADTQYF. The DNA of the CDR3 is TGTGCCAGCACCCTCGGGGAGGGCCTTTGGCTCTCTGCAGATACGCAGTATTTT.

This clonotype appeared a few times. The chain combines TRBV7-9 with TRBJ1-2, with TRBD1 as a possible D gene (5 bases). Germline V gene lookup returns CDR1 SEHNR and CDR2 FQNEAQ (reference sequence). Trimming cost V 3 bases and J 4 bases, with 15 bases left between them. The CDR3 contains 15 residues. CDR3 in amino acids: CASSFGGAVPYGYTF. DNA of the CDR3: TGTGCCAGCAGCTTTGGAGGGGCCGTCCCCTATGGCTACACCTTC.

The J gene is TRBJ2-5, the V gene TRBV12-3 or TRBV12-4; D may match TRBD1 or TRBD2 (5 bases each). V dropped 6 bases and J dropped 5 bases, with 16 bases sitting between them. The CDR3 covers 14 residues. DNA of the CDR3: TGTGCCAGCAGCAGAGGGACGGGGATGGAGACCCAGTACTTC. It encodes CASSRGTGMETQYF.

The V call is TRBV27, the J call TRBJ2-3; no definite D call. The germline V gene has CDR1 MNHEY and CDR2 SMNVEV (reference sequence). CDR3 length equals 15 residues. The ends were cut back, 3 bases at V and 6 bases at J, with 16 bases in the middle. The CDR3, as DNA: TGTGCCAGCAGTTTGAGGTCCCCGGATAGGGATACGCAGTATTTT. This translates into CASSLRSPDRDTQYF.